Each of the 6 T cell receptor beta chains below was sequenced from the same sample in a study of T-cell memory formation after mild COVID-19. TCRdb re-derived calls from the 5' RACE reads in MiXCR, one entry per CDR3 protein. This table holds 350,000 to 400,000 distinct CDR3 sequences, 20% to 25% found once. The source material was PBMCs or a T cell subset sorted from them (not recorded which). These receptors all stem from an adult woman who had mild COVID-19 (a few samples of this study predate the infection). Cell type and time point are not known.

This chain connects TRBV20-1 to TRBJ1-1; no reliable D call. The CDR3 is 14 amino acids. The V and J ends lost 3 bases and 6 bases respectively, with 17 bases between them. Germline values: CDR1 DFQATT, CDR2 SNEGSKA (reference sequence). CDR3 residues: CSARPNGVRAEAFF. In nucleotides, the CDR3 is TGCAGTGCTAGGCCCAATGGGGTAAGGGCTGAAGCTTTCTTT.

The chain recombines TRBV5-1 with TRBJ1-1; D uncertain. V gave up 0 bases and J gave up 1 base, with 10 bases separating them. This CDR3 is 15 amino acids long. Germline values: CDR1 SGHRS, CDR2 YFSETQ. The CDR3 DNA sequence: TGCGCCAGCAGCTTGGGCCCGACAACGAACACTGAAGCTTTCTTT. Translation: CASSLGPTTNTEAFF.

This clonotype was picked up a small number of times. V usage is TRBV6-5 and J usage is TRBJ1-2; no firm D call. The CDR3 covers 14 residues. V gave up 2 bases and J gave up 4 bases, with 11 bases separating them. Germline loops: CDR1 MNHEY, CDR2 SVGAGI. CDR3: CASSYDPLIYGYTF. CDR3 in DNA: TGTGCCAGCAGTTACGATCCCCTGATCTATGGCTACACCTTC.

This clonotype showed up just a few times. The CDR3 loop is CASSPPAAGYQFF. The DNA for the CDR3 is TGTGCCAGCAGCCCCCCCGCGGCAGGGTATCAGTTCTTC. The chain is built from TRBV7-9 and TRBJ2-1, with D possibly TRBD1 on 5 matching bases. Trimming stripped 5 bases from V and 13 bases from J, with 18 bases between. The germline V gene has CDR1 SEHNR and CDR2 FQNEAQ (reference sequence). This CDR3 is 13 amino acids long.

The chain couples TRBV6-2 or TRBV6-3 to TRBJ1-2, with 8 bases lining up with TRBD1. The J segment lost 2 bases and the V segment lost 7 bases, leaving 12 bases of the junction unmatched. CDR1 and CDR2 from the germline V gene are MNHEY and SVGEGT. This CDR3 contains 16 residues. The CDR3 loop reads CASKGQGGLRNYGYTF. The CDR3 DNA is TGTGCCAGCAAAGGACAGGGAGGGCTTCGGAACTATGGCTACACCTTC.

The chain employs TRBV6-5 and TRBJ2-7; 8 nucleotides agree with TRBD1. The V gene's germline CDR1 is MNHEY and CDR2 SVGAGI. J lost 5 bases, V lost 0 bases, and 6 bases had no gene match. This CDR3 comprises 15 residues. CDR3 region: CASSYSRQGHHEQYF. The CDR3 bases are TGTGCCAGCAGTTACTCCCGACAGGGGCACCACGAGCAGTACTTC.